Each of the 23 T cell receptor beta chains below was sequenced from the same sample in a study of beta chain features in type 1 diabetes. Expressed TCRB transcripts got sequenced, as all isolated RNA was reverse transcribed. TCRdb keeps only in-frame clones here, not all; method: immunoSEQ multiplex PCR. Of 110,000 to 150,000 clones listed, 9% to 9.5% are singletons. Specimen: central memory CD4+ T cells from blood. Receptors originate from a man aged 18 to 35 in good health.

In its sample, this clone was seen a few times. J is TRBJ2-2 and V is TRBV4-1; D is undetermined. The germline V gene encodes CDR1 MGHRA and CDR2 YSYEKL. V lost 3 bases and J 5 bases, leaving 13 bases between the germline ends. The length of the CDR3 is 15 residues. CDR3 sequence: CASSHNSAGTGELFF. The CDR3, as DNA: TGCGCCAGCAGCCATAACTCCGCCGGGACCGGGGAGCTGTTTTTT.

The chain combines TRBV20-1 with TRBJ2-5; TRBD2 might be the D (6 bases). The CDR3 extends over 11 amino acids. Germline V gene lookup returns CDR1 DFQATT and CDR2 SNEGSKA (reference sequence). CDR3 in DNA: TGCAGGACCCCCCTCAGGGAGGCCCAGTACTTC. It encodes CRTPLREAQYF.

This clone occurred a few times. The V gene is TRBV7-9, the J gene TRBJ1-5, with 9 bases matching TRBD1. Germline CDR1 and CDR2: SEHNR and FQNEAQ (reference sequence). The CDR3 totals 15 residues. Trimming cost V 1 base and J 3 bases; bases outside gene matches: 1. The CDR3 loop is CASSLGTGVNQPQHF. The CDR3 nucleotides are TGTGCCAGCAGCTTAGGGACAGGGGTCAATCAGCCCCAGCATTTT.

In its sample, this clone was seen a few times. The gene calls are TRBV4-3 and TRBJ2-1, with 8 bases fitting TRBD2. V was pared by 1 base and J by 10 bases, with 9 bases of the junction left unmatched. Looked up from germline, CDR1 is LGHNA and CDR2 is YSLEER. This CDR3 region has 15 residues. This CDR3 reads CASSQVPAGEREQFF. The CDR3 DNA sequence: TGCGCCAGCAGCCAAGTTCCAGCGGGGGAGAGAGAGCAGTTCTTC.

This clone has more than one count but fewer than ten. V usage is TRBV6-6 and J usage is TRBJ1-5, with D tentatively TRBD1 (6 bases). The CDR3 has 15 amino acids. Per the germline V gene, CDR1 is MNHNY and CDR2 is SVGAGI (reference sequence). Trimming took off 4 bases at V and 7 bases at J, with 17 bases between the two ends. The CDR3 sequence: CASSFRQALGQPQHF. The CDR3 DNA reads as TGTGCCAGCAGTTTTCGACAGGCATTGGGGCAGCCCCAGCATTTT.

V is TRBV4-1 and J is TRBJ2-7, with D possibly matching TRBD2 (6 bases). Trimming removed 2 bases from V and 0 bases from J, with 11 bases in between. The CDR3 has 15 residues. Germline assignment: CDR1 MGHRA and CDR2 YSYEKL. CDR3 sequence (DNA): TGCGCCAGCAGCCAACCCGGGGGACCCTCCTACGAGCAGTACTTC. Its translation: CASSQPGGPSYEQYF.

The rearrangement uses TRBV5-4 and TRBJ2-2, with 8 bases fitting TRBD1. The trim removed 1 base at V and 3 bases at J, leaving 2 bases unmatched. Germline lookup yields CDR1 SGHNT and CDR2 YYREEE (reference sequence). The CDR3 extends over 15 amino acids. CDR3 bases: TGTGCCAGCAGCTTGCCAGGGGGCGACACCGGGGAGCTGTTTTTT. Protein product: CASSLPGGDTGELFF.

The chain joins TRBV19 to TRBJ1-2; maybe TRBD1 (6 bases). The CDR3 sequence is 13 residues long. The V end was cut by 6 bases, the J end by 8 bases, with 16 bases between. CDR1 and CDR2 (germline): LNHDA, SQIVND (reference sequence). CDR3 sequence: CASSKAPGDGYTF. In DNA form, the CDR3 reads TGTGCCAGTAGCAAAGCCCCAGGGGACGGCTACACCTTC.

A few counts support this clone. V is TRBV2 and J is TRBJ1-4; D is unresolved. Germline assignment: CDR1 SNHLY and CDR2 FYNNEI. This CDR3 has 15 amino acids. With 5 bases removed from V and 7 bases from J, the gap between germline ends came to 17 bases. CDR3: CASSLAGPSGEKLFF. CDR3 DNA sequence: TGTGCCAGCAGTTTGGCAGGCCCGAGTGGTGAAAAACTGTTTTTT.

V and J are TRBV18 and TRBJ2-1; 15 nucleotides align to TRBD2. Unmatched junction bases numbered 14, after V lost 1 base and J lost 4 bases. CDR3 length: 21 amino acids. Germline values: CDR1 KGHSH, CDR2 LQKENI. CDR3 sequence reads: CASSPQRYGTSGGLLYNEQFF. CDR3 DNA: TGTGCCAGCTCACCACAGAGATATGGGACTAGCGGGGGGCTCCTGTACAATGAGCAGTTCTTC.

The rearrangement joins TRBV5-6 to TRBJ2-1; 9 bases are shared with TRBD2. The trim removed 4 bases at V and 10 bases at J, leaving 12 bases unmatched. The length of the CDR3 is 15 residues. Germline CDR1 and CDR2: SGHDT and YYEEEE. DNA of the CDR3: TGTGCCAGCAGCCGAACTGGCGGGGGGGCGGAGGAGCAGTTCTTC. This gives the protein CASSRTGGGAEEQFF.

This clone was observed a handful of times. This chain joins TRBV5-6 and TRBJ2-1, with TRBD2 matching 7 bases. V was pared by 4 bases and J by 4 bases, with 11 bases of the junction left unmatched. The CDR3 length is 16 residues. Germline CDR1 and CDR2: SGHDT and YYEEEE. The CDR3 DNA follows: TGTGCCAGCAGCCTAGGACTAGGGGAAAGATACAATGAGCAGTTCTTC. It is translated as CASSLGLGERYNEQFF.

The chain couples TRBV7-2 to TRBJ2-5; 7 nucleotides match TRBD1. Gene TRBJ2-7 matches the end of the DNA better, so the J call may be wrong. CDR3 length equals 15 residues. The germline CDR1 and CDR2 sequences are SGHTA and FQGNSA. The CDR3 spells CASRSPTGSTIEQYF. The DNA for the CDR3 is TGTGCCAGCAGAAGTCCGACAGGGTCAACTATCGAGCAGTACTTC.

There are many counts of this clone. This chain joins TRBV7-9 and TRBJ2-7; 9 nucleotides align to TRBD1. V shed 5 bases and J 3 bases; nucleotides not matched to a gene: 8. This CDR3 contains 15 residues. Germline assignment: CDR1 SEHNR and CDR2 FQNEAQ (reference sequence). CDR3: CASSTTDRGGYEQYF. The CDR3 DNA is TGTGCCAGCAGCACTACGGACAGGGGAGGCTACGAGCAGTACTTC.

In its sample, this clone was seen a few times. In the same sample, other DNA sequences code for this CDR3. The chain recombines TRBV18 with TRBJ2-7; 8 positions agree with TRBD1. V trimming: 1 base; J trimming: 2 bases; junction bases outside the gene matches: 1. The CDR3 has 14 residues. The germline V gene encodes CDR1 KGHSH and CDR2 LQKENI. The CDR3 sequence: CASSPRQGTYEQYF. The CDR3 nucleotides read TGTGCCAGCTCACCACGACAGGGGACCTACGAGCAGTACTTC.

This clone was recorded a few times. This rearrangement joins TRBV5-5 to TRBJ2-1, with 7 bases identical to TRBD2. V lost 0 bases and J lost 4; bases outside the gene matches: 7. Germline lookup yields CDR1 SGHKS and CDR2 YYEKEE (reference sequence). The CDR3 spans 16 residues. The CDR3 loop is CASSLGESGEYNEQFF. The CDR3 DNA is TGTGCCAGCAGCTTGGGAGAGAGCGGGGAATACAATGAGCAGTTCTTC.

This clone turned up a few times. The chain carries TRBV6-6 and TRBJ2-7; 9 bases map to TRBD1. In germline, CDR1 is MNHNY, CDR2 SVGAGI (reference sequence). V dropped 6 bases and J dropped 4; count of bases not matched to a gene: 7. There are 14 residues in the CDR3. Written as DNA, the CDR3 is TGTGCCAGCAGGACACGGACAGGGGAATACGAGCAGTACTTC. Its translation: CASRTRTGEYEQYF.

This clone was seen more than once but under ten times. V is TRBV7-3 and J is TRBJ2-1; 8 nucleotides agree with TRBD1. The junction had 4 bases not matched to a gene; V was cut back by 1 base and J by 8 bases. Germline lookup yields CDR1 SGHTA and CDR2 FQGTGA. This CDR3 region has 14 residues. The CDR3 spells CASSLNPGGDEQFF. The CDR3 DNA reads TGTGCCAGCAGCTTAAACCCAGGGGGCGATGAGCAGTTCTTC.

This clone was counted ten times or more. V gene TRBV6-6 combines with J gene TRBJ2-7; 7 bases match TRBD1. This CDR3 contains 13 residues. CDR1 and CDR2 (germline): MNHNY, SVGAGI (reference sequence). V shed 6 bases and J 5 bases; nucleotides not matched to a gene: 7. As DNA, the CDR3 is TGTGCCAGCAGACTCGACAGGGACCACGAGCAGTACTTC. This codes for CASRLDRDHEQYF.

CDR3 in DNA: TGTGCCAGCAGCTTGAACGGGGGTATTAACATTCAGTACTTC. It yields the protein CASSLNGGINIQYF. This rearrangement joins TRBV7-2 to TRBJ2-4, with D perhaps matching TRBD2 (6 bases). The V gene lost 3 bases and the J gene lost 7 bases, with 13 bases spanning the gap. There are 14 residues in the CDR3. CDR1 SGHTA and CDR2 FQGNSA come from the germline V gene.

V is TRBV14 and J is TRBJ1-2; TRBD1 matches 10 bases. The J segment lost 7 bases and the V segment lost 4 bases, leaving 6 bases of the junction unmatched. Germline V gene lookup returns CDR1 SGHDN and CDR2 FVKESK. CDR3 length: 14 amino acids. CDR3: CASSPWTGGSGYTF. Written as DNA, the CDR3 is TGTGCCAGCAGCCCCTGGACAGGGGGTTCTGGCTACACCTTC.

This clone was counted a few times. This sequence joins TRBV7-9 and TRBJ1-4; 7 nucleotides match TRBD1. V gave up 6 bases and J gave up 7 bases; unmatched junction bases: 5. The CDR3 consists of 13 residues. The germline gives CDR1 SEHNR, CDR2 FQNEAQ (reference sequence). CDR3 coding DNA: TGTGCCAGCAGTGACGGACAGGTTGAAAAACTGTTTTTT. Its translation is CASSDGQVEKLFF.

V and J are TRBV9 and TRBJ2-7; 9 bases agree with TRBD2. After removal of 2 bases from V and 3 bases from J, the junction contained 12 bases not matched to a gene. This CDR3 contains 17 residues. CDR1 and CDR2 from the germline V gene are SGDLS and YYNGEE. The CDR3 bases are TGTGCCAGCAGCGTTTCACCAAGACTAGCGGAGAGCTACGAGCAGTACTTC. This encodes CASSVSPRLAESYEQYF.